Listed below are T cell receptor beta chains from one sample, sequenced in a study of shared clonotypes between healthy human individuals. The data were produced by immunoSEQ multiplex PCR, yet TCRdb's version contains in-frame clones alone and is incomplete. The repertoire includes around 2.5 million clones, 93% of them detected once, and 0.36% sits in the top ten. Sequenced: naive CD4+ T cells from PBMCs. Receptors originate from a man younger than 35 in good health. Some clones in this sample may be carry-over from other donors' samples. CDR3s include the opening cysteine and the closing phenylalanine or tryptophan. Fields, in order: J gene, V gene, D gene, clone size, CDR3 DNA, CDR3 protein. D genes are given only for firm matches. Rows may omit the clone size; those that give it use once, few, many or a size class.

J gene: TRBJ2-1; V gene: TRBV11-2; D gene: NA; clone size: NA; CDR3 DNA: TGTGCCAGCACCCCCGATATATTCGCGGCCTACAATGAGCAGTTCTTC; CDR3 protein: CASTPDIFAAYNEQFF
J gene: TRBJ2-3; V gene: TRBV5-1; D gene: TRBD2; clone size: NA; CDR3 DNA: TGCGCCAGCAGCTTGGATGGGGTGGCGGGGGCAGATACGCAGTATTTT; CDR3 protein: CASSLDGVAGADTQYF
J gene: TRBJ2-7; V gene: TRBV5-4; D gene: TRBD2; clone size: NA; CDR3 DNA: TGTGCCAGCAGGGAAACTAGCGCCAACGAGCAGTACTTC; CDR3 protein: CASRETSANEQYF
J gene: TRBJ1-3; V gene: TRBV7-2; D gene: NA; clone size: NA; CDR3 DNA: TGTGCCAGCAGCTTAGTATCCTCTGGAAACACCATATATTTT; CDR3 protein: CASSLVSSGNTIYF
J gene: TRBJ1-4; V gene: TRBV29-1; D gene: NA; clone size: NA; CDR3 DNA: TGCAGCGTTCAAATAGAAACTAATGAAAAACTGTTTTTT; CDR3 protein: CSVQIETNEKLFF
J gene: TRBJ1-1; V gene: TRBV18; D gene: NA; clone size: NA; CDR3 DNA: TGTGCCAGCTCACTTCAGGGGAACACTGAAGCTTTCTTT; CDR3 protein: CASSLQGNTEAFF
J gene: TRBJ2-5; V gene: TRBV5-1; D gene: NA; clone size: NA; CDR3 DNA: TGCGCCAGCAGCTTGGTTCCCGGTAGGCAAGAGACCCAGTACTTC; CDR3 protein: CASSLVPGRQETQYF
J gene: TRBJ2-1; V gene: TRBV27; D gene: NA; clone size: once; CDR3 DNA: TGTGCCAGCAGTTTATCCCCGGGAGTAAATGAGCAGTTCTTC; CDR3 protein: CASSLSPGVNEQFF
J gene: TRBJ2-1; V gene: TRBV29-1; D gene: TRBD2; clone size: NA; CDR3 DNA: TGCAGCTCGAGTACTAGCGCCAGGGTGTTCTTC; CDR3 protein: CSSSTSARVFF
J gene: TRBJ1-6; V gene: TRBV2; D gene: TRBD1; clone size: NA; CDR3 DNA: TGTGCCAGCAGTGCCCGGACAGGGGCCTCACCCCTCCACTTT; CDR3 protein: CASSARTGASPLHF
J gene: TRBJ1-1; V gene: TRBV11-3; D gene: NA; clone size: NA; CDR3 DNA: TGTGCCAGCAGCTTAGGCGGGGGGAAGACTGAAGCTTTCTTT; CDR3 protein: CASSLGGGKTEAFF
J gene: TRBJ2-6; V gene: TRBV9; D gene: NA; clone size: NA; CDR3 DNA: TGTGCCAGCCGTAGGGGCGACGGGGCCAACGTCCTGACTTTC; CDR3 protein: CASRRGDGANVLTF
J gene: TRBJ1-4; V gene: TRBV6-1; D gene: TRBD1; clone size: NA; CDR3 DNA: TGTGCCAGCAGTGAGGCCCCAGGGGGGTATGAAAAACTGTTTTTT; CDR3 protein: CASSEAPGGYEKLFF
J gene: TRBJ2-2; V gene: TRBV14; D gene: NA; clone size: NA; CDR3 DNA: TGTGCCAGCAGCCAAGTACGGTCTTTAGGAACCGGGGAGCTGTTTTTT; CDR3 protein: CASSQVRSLGTGELFF
J gene: TRBJ2-7; V gene: TRBV9; D gene: NA; clone size: NA; CDR3 DNA: TGTGCCAGCAGTTTACACAACAGTCCCCTCTACGAGCAGTACTTC; CDR3 protein: CASSLHNSPLYEQYF
J gene: TRBJ2-7; V gene: TRBV5-1; D gene: NA; clone size: NA; CDR3 DNA: TGCGCCAGCACCCTGTCAGGGGACGGTACCTACGAGCAGTACTTC; CDR3 protein: CASTLSGDGTYEQYF
J gene: TRBJ2-5; V gene: TRBV29-1; D gene: TRBD1; clone size: NA; CDR3 DNA: TGCAGCGTAATGACAGGGGGCATCGAGACCCAGTACTTC; CDR3 protein: CSVMTGGIETQYF
J gene: TRBJ1-1; V gene: TRBV11-2; D gene: NA; clone size: once; CDR3 DNA: TGTGCCAGCAGCGATACCCTTTCCGGACAGAAGTTTCCGAACACTGAAGCTTTCTTT; CDR3 protein: CASSDTLSGQKFPNTEAFF
J gene: TRBJ2-2; V gene: TRBV6-5; D gene: NA; clone size: NA; CDR3 DNA: TGTGCCAGCAGATTGGGGGGAGCGAACACCGGGGAGCTGTTTTTT; CDR3 protein: CASRLGGANTGELFF
J gene: TRBJ1-2; V gene: TRBV7-9; D gene: NA; clone size: NA; CDR3 DNA: TGTGCCAGCAGCCGTGCCCGGAACGAAGGCTACACCTTC; CDR3 protein: CASSRARNEGYTF
J gene: TRBJ2-5; V gene: TRBV6-1; D gene: NA; clone size: NA; CDR3 DNA: TGTGCCAGCAGTGGGCGCGAAGGGGAGACCCAGTACTTC; CDR3 protein: CASSGREGETQYF
J gene: TRBJ2-3; V gene: TRBV7-3; D gene: NA; clone size: NA; CDR3 DNA: TGTGCCAGCAGCTTAAACTCCGGCGTACTAGGAGATACGCAGTATTTT; CDR3 protein: CASSLNSGVLGDTQYF
J gene: TRBJ1-4; V gene: TRBV6-4; D gene: NA; clone size: NA; CDR3 DNA: TGTGCCAGCAGCGCTGGAGAGGGGGGAAAACTGTTTTTT; CDR3 protein: CASSAGEGGKLFF
J gene: TRBJ2-7; V gene: TRBV28; D gene: NA; clone size: NA; CDR3 DNA: TGTGCCAGCAGTACGAACAAACTCGGGACGCAAACCTACGAGCAGTACTTC; CDR3 protein: CASSTNKLGTQTYEQYF
J gene: TRBJ1-5; V gene: TRBV30; D gene: NA; clone size: few; CDR3 DNA: TGTGCCTGGAGTGCCCAGGGCCACCAGCCCCAGCATTTT; CDR3 protein: CAWSAQGHQPQHF
J gene: TRBJ2-3; V gene: TRBV30; D gene: TRBD1; clone size: once; CDR3 DNA: TGTGCCTGGACCAGGGGGTCTAGCACAGATACGCAGTATTTT; CDR3 protein: CAWTRGSSTDTQYF
J gene: TRBJ2-1; V gene: TRBV27; D gene: NA; clone size: NA; CDR3 DNA: TGTGCCAGCAGTTTAGCCAGGGCGTCCTACAATGAGCAGTTCTTC; CDR3 protein: CASSLARASYNEQFF
J gene: TRBJ1-2; V gene: TRBV4-2; D gene: NA; clone size: NA; CDR3 DNA: TGTGCCAGCAGCCAGGGGGCGGTCCGGAGGAGGATTGACTATGGCTACACCTTC; CDR3 protein: CASSQGAVRRRIDYGYTF
J gene: TRBJ2-5; V gene: TRBV29-1; D gene: TRBD2; clone size: NA; CDR3 DNA: TGCAGCGAATCCAGGGAGGGGGAGACCCAGTACTTC; CDR3 protein: CSESREGETQYF
J gene: TRBJ2-3; V gene: TRBV28; D gene: NA; clone size: NA; CDR3 DNA: TGTGCCAGCAGCCAACCAGCTGGCACAGATACGCAGTATTTT; CDR3 protein: CASSQPAGTDTQYF
J gene: TRBJ2-2; V gene: TRBV5-1; D gene: TRBD2; clone size: NA; CDR3 DNA: TGCGCCAGCAGGCGGGAGGGGAACACCGGGGAGCTGTTTTTT; CDR3 protein: CASRREGNTGELFF
J gene: TRBJ2-7; V gene: TRBV7-8; D gene: TRBD2; clone size: NA; CDR3 DNA: TGTGCCAGCAGAATGGGACTAGCGGGACTCCCTGGCAGTGAGCAGTACTTC; CDR3 protein: CASRMGLAGLPGSEQYF
J gene: TRBJ2-1; V gene: TRBV7-9; D gene: NA; clone size: NA; CDR3 DNA: TGTGCCAGCAGACCCACAGGGCCACCCGGCAATGAGCAGTTCTTC; CDR3 protein: CASRPTGPPGNEQFF
J gene: TRBJ1-1; V gene: TRBV28; D gene: NA; clone size: once; CDR3 DNA: TGTGCCAGCAGTTTAGGGGGCAGGGGATTCACTGAAGCTTTCTTT; CDR3 protein: CASSLGGRGFTEAFF
J gene: TRBJ1-1; V gene: TRBV10-1; D gene: NA; clone size: NA; CDR3 DNA: TGCGCCAGCAGTCTTAATAGGGGGACTGAAGCTTTCTTT; CDR3 protein: CASSLNRGTEAFF
J gene: TRBJ2-5; V gene: TRBV7-3; D gene: NA; clone size: NA; CDR3 DNA: TGTGCCAGCAGCCCCCCGGAGAATCAGGAGACCCAGTACTTC; CDR3 protein: CASSPPENQETQYF
J gene: TRBJ1-4; V gene: TRBV15; D gene: NA; clone size: NA; CDR3 DNA: TGTGCCACCAGCAGAGGCAGGGTAGGAGAAAAACTGTTTTTT; CDR3 protein: CATSRGRVGEKLFF
J gene: TRBJ1-4; V gene: TRBV7-2; D gene: NA; clone size: NA; CDR3 DNA: TGTGCCAGCAGCTTAAGGGGACCAAATGAAAAACTGTTTTTT; CDR3 protein: CASSLRGPNEKLFF
J gene: TRBJ2-3; V gene: TRBV9; D gene: NA; clone size: NA; CDR3 DNA: TGTGCCAGCAGCCCGTCTGGTAGCACAGATACGCAGTATTTT; CDR3 protein: CASSPSGSTDTQYF
J gene: TRBJ1-2; V gene: TRBV6-1; D gene: NA; clone size: NA; CDR3 DNA: TGTGCCAGCAGTGGGGTACAGGGACCTTATGGCTACACCTTC; CDR3 protein: CASSGVQGPYGYTF
J gene: TRBJ2-7; V gene: TRBV7-7; D gene: NA; clone size: NA; CDR3 DNA: TGTGCCAGCAGGAAAGGGTCCAGTTCCTACGAGCAGTACTTC; CDR3 protein: CASRKGSSSYEQYF
J gene: TRBJ2-1; V gene: TRBV19; D gene: NA; clone size: NA; CDR3 DNA: TGTGCCAGTAGTAGGGCAGGAGGGGATGAGCAGTTCTTC; CDR3 protein: CASSRAGGDEQFF
J gene: TRBJ1-2; V gene: TRBV28; D gene: NA; clone size: NA; CDR3 DNA: TGTGCCAGCAGTTTCTCTGGGGGCGGCTACACCTTC; CDR3 protein: CASSFSGGGYTF
J gene: TRBJ2-1; V gene: TRBV11-3; D gene: NA; clone size: NA; CDR3 DNA: TGTGCCAGCAGCACCCTAGCTGAAGATCCCTACAATGAGCAGTTCTTC; CDR3 protein: CASSTLAEDPYNEQFF
J gene: TRBJ2-5; V gene: TRBV5-1; D gene: NA; clone size: NA; CDR3 DNA: TGCGCCAGCAGCTTGGCCGTGGAGGAGACCCAGTACTTC; CDR3 protein: CASSLAVEETQYF
J gene: TRBJ2-5; V gene: TRBV5-1; D gene: TRBD1; clone size: once; CDR3 DNA: TGCGCCAGCAGCCCGACGTGGCGACAGGGGGAGACCCAGTACTTC; CDR3 protein: CASSPTWRQGETQYF
J gene: TRBJ1-5; V gene: TRBV2; D gene: NA; clone size: NA; CDR3 DNA: TGTGCCAGCAGGGGGGAGGGCCAGAACCCACCCCAGCATTTT; CDR3 protein: CASRGEGQNPPQHF
J gene: TRBJ2-2; V gene: TRBV2; D gene: TRBD2; clone size: NA; CDR3 DNA: TGTGCCAGCAGCCGCAACCAGTTAACTAGCGGGGGCGGGGAGCTGTTTTTT; CDR3 protein: CASSRNQLTSGGGELFF
J gene: TRBJ1-1; V gene: TRBV28; D gene: NA; clone size: once; CDR3 DNA: TGTGCCATTATACAAGGCACTGAAGCTTTCTTT; CDR3 protein: CAIIQGTEAFF
J gene: TRBJ2-1; V gene: TRBV5-6; D gene: TRBD2; clone size: NA; CDR3 DNA: TGTGCCAGCAGCCTCAATCCCCGGACTAGCTTAACTGAGCAGTTCTTC; CDR3 protein: CASSLNPRTSLTEQFF
J gene: TRBJ1-4; V gene: TRBV18; D gene: NA; clone size: NA; CDR3 DNA: TGTGCCAGCTCACCACGGGGGGTGACTAATGAAAAACTGTTTTTT; CDR3 protein: CASSPRGVTNEKLFF